A single sample is the source of the 9 T cell receptor beta chains below, sequenced in a study of blood T cell repertoires in COVID-19. The method was immunoSEQ multiplex PCR; TCRdb's version includes in-frame clones alone and lacks a portion of them. The sample yields roughly 170,000 clones, 80% to 90% seen once. The sequencing input was PBMCs or T cells enriched from blood (not recorded which). The receptors originated from a woman between 45 and 65 years old in a cohort exposed to, infected with or recovered from COVID-19 (not recorded which).

This clone occurred once. The J gene is TRBJ2-5, the V gene TRBV11-3; 7 positions match TRBD2. V gave up 1 base and J gave up 5 bases; unmatched junction bases: 10. Germline-derived CDR1 and CDR2 are SGHNT and YENEEA. This CDR3 has 16 amino acids. CDR3 region: CASSLGGTRGKETQYF. DNA for the CDR3: TGTGCCAGCAGCTTAGGGGGTACGCGGGGGAAGGAGACCCAGTACTTC.

The J gene is TRBJ2-1, the V gene TRBV27; 12 nucleotides agree with TRBD2. The CDR3 length is 14 residues. The germline CDR1 and CDR2 sequences are MNHEY and SMNVEV (reference sequence). Unmatched junction bases numbered 1, after V lost 6 bases and J lost 4 bases. The CDR3 reads CASRTSGGYNEQFF. In DNA form, the CDR3 reads TGTGCCAGCAGGACTAGCGGGGGTTACAATGAGCAGTTCTTC.

V and J are TRBV6-5 and TRBJ1-2; D is perhaps TRBD1 (6 bases). The CDR3 is 13 amino acids. Trimming shortened V by 7 bases and J by 7 bases, and 16 bases separated the two germline ends. From germline, CDR1 is MNHEY and CDR2 SVGAGI. CDR3 residues: CASTVGGARGYTF. The CDR3 DNA reads TGTGCCAGCACGGTGGGGGGGGCTCGTGGCTACACCTTC.

This clone was observed a single time. The chain recombines TRBV24-1 with TRBJ2-5; the match to TRBD2 covers 9 bases. This CDR3 has 15 amino acids. Germline loops: CDR1 KGHDR, CDR2 SFDVKD. Losses at the gene ends were 3 bases for V and 5 bases for J; bases not matched to a gene: 6. DNA of the CDR3: TGTGCCACCAGTGATGGTGCGGGAGGGCAGGAGACCCAGTACTTC. Its translation is CATSDGAGGQETQYF.

The chain employs TRBV19 and TRBJ2-7; 8 bases line up with TRBD1. V lost 4 bases to trimming and J lost 4 bases; unmatched junction nucleotides: 6. The CDR3 spans 14 residues. The germline gives CDR1 LNHDA, CDR2 SQIVND (reference sequence). The CDR3 protein is CASSTTGGVYEQYF. Here the CDR3 DNA reads TGTGCCAGTAGTACAACAGGGGGTGTTTACGAGCAGTACTTC.

This clone occurred a few times. V and J are TRBV19 and TRBJ1-5; D gene uncertain. CDR3 size: 13 residues. V lost 1 base and J lost 4, with 5 bases in between. Germline V gene lookup returns CDR1 LNHDA and CDR2 SQIVND (reference sequence). The CDR3 DNA is TGTGCCAGTAGTATAGGCGTGAATCAGCCCCAGCATTTT. It translates to CASSIGVNQPQHF.

The chain uses TRBV30 and TRBJ1-5; weak D call: TRBD1 (6 bases). Trimming stripped 3 bases from V and 3 bases from J, with 12 bases between. Looked up from germline, CDR1 is GTSNPN and CDR2 is SVGIG (reference sequence). CDR3 length equals 14 residues. The CDR3 spells CAWSSRTVNQPQHF. In DNA, the CDR3 is TGTGCCTGGAGCTCTCGGACAGTCAATCAGCCCCAGCATTTT.

This clone was recorded a few times. The rearrangement uses TRBV30 and TRBJ2-7, with 7 bases fitting TRBD1. Germline CDR1 GTSNPN, CDR2 SVGIG (reference sequence). The CDR3 runs 12 residues. J was trimmed by 2 bases and V by 7 bases; bases with no gene match: 5. The CDR3 DNA sequence: TGTGCCTCGATGGACAGGCCCTACGAGCAGTACTTC. Translation gives CASMDRPYEQYF.

V and J are TRBV6-5 and TRBJ2-2, with a weak D call TRBD1 (6 bases). Trimming took off 6 bases at V and 6 bases at J, with 11 bases between the two ends. Germline V gene sequence: CDR1 MNHEY, CDR2 SVGAGI. The CDR3 contains 13 residues. CDR3 bases: TGTGCCAGCAGCCAACGACAGGCCGGGGAGCTGTTTTTT. Translating it yields CASSQRQAGELFF.